Listed below are T cell receptor beta chains from one sample, sequenced in a study of regulatory T cells in long-lasting Graves disease. TCRdb used MiXCR to reprocess the multiplex PCR reads, holding one entry per CDR3 protein. The sample lists 500,000 to 700,000 distinct CDR3 sequences, around 30% occurring once. Sequenced material: peripheral blood mononuclear cells (PBMCs), taken when the disease was refractory, from a patient treated with antithyroid drugs. These receptors all stem from a female donor with Graves disease. CDR3s leave out the opening cysteine and the closing phenylalanine or tryptophan. Fields, in order: V gene, CDR3 protein.

v_call: TRBV12-3/TRBV12-4
cdr3_aa: ASSLGGTGTIKAF

v_call: TRBV20-1
cdr3_aa: SASLGMDNQPQH

v_call: TRBV6-1
cdr3_aa: ASGLAGLSYEQY

v_call: TRBV18
cdr3_aa: ASSPLPSGDTGELF

v_call: TRBV9
cdr3_aa: ASSVGGGGREKLF

v_call: TRBV5-1
cdr3_aa: ASSRPGQYEQY

v_call: TRBV12-3/TRBV12-4
cdr3_aa: ASEAGTGKNEQF

v_call: TRBV28
cdr3_aa: ASGPFSLNEKLF

v_call: TRBV9
cdr3_aa: ASSAGTSGIHEQY

v_call: TRBV5-1
cdr3_aa: ASSLEYDSPLH

v_call: TRBV20-1
cdr3_aa: SASRGGNTEAF

v_call: TRBV9
cdr3_aa: ASSGFTGNTEAF

v_call: TRBV6-1
cdr3_aa: ASSLFAGGMTEAF

v_call: TRBV7-6
cdr3_aa: ASSFKSGVEQF

v_call: TRBV18
cdr3_aa: ASSRYRDGNEKLF

v_call: TRBV7-2
cdr3_aa: ASRRDRVFYEQY

v_call: TRBV13
cdr3_aa: ASTMFSGSGHEQY

v_call: TRBV5-1
cdr3_aa: ASMASNTEAF

v_call: TRBV3-1
cdr3_aa: ASSQEGLWGTEKLF

v_call: TRBV28
cdr3_aa: ASSLASGTGAQETQY

v_call: TRBV5-1
cdr3_aa: ASGSGGSVETQY

v_call: TRBV29-1
cdr3_aa: SARRGGSGNTIY

v_call: TRBV30
cdr3_aa: AWSDTGDGEQY

v_call: TRBV28
cdr3_aa: ASSRGAPRSYEQY

v_call: TRBV7-9
cdr3_aa: ASSLARNSNSPLH

v_call: TRBV28
cdr3_aa: ASSFFDRLNYGYT

v_call: TRBV28
cdr3_aa: ASSSIRALEDYEQY

v_call: TRBV6-8
cdr3_aa: ASSRSGTDTQY

v_call: TRBV12-3/TRBV12-4
cdr3_aa: ASSAPGGHEQY

v_call: TRBV20-1
cdr3_aa: SAKVLGGGINEQF

v_call: TRBV15
cdr3_aa: ATSRDTREGANYGYT

v_call: TRBV12-3/TRBV12-4
cdr3_aa: ASSSGLALETQY

v_call: TRBV6-5
cdr3_aa: ASSYSSFGEKLF

v_call: TRBV11-2
cdr3_aa: ASSSGLAGPGSWGYEQY

v_call: TRBV7-2
cdr3_aa: ASSLSTSVSYEQY

v_call: TRBV10-1
cdr3_aa: ASSETRGGYEQY

v_call: TRBV20-1
cdr3_aa: SAERQRNGELF

v_call: TRBV29-1
cdr3_aa: SVGQSDGAF

v_call: TRBV6-2/TRBV6-3
cdr3_aa: ASSYGDRGGTEAF

v_call: TRBV2
cdr3_aa: ASSVSGYNEQF

v_call: TRBV6-1
cdr3_aa: ASTTRIDQETQY